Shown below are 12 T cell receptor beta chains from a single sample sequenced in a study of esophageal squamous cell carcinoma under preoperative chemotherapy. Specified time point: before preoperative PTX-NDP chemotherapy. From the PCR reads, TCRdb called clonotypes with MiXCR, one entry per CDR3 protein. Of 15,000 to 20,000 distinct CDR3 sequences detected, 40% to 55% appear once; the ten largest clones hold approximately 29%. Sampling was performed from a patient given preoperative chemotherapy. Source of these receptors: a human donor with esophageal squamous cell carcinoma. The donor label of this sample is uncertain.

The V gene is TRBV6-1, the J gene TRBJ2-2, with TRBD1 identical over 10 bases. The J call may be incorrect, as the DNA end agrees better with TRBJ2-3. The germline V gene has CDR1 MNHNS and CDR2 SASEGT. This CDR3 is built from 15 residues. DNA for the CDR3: TGTGCCAGCAGAACCGGACAGGGGGACACCGGTGAGCAGTATTTT. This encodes CASRTGQGDTGEQYF.

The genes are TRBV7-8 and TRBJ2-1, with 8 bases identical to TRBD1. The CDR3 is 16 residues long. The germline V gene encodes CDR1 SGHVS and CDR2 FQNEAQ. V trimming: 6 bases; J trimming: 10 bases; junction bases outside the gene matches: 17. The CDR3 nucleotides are TGTGCCAGCAGACAGCCCCTTGGACAGGGAGGACTCGAGCAGTTCTTC. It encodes CASRQPLGQGGLEQFF.

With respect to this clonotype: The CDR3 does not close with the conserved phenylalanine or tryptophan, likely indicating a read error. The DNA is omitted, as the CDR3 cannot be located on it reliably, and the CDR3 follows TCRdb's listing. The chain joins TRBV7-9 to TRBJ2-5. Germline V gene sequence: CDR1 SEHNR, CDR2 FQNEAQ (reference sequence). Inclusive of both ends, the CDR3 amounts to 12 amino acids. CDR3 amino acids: CACGLAPETQHS.

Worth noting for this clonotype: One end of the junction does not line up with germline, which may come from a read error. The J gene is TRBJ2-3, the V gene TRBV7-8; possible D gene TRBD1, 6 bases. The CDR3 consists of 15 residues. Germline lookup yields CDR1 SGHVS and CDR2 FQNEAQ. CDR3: CAGGRGAGENDTQYF. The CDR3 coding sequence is TGTGCCGGCGGCCGAGGGGCAGGGGAGAACGATACCCAGTACTTT.

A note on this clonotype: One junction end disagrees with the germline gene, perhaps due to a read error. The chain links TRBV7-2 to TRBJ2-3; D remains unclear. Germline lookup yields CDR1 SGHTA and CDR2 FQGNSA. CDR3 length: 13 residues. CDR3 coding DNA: TGTGCCAGCGGCTTTGGGCTCCCAGATACGCAGTATTTC. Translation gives CASGFGLPDTQYF.

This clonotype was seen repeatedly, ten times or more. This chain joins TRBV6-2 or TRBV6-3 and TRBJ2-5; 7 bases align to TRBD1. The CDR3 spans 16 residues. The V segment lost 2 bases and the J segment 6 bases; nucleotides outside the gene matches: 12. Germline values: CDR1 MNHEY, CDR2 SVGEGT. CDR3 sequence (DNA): TGTGCCAGCAGTTACGCCTTCGACAGGGTGACGAAGACCCAGTACTTC. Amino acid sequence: CASSYAFDRVTKTQYF.

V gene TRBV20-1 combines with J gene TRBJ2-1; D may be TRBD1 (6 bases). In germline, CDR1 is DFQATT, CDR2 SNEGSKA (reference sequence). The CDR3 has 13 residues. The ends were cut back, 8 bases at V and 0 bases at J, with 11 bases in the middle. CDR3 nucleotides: TGCAGTACAACAGGGAACTCCTACAATGAGCAGTTCTTC. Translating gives CSTTGNSYNEQFF.

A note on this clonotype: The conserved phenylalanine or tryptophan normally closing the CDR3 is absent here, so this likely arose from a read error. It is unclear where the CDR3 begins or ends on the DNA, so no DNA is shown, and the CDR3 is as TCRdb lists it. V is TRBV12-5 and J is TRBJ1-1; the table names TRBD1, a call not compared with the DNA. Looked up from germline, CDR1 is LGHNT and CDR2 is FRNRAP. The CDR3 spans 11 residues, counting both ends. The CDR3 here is CASGLCSTSGQ.

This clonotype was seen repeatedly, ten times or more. CDR3 nucleotide sequence: TGTGCCAGCAGCCCCCACAAGTACTACGAGCAGTACTTC. It specifies CASSPHKYYEQYF. V is TRBV27 and J is TRBJ2-7; D not certain. This CDR3 has 13 amino acids. Between the trimmed V and J ends, which lost 6 bases and 3 bases, there was a span of 12 bases. Germline V gene sequence: CDR1 MNHEY, CDR2 SMNVEV (reference sequence).

The CDR3 is CASSPGLDYEQYF. As DNA, the CDR3 is TGTGCCAGCAGCCCGGGACTGGATTACGAGCAGTACTTC. The rearrangement uses TRBV5-4 and TRBJ2-5; a weak D match, TRBD2 (6 bases). The end of the DNA fits TRBJ2-7 better, so the J call may be wrong. CDR3 length: 13 residues. Per the germline V gene, CDR1 is SGHNT and CDR2 is YYREEE (reference sequence).

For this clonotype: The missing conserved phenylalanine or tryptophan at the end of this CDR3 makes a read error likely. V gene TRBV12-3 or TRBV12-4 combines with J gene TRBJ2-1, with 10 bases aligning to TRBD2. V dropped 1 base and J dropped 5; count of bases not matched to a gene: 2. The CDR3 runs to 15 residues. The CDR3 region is CASSLVAGGNNEQFL. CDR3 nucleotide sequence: TGTGCCAGCAGTTTAGTAGCGGGGGGTAACAATGAGCAGTTCTTG.

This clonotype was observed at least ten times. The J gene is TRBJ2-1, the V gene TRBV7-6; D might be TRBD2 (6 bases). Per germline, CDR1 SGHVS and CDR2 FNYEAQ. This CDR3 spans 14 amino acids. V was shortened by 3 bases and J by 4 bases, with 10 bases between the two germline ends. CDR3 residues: CASSLEGIYNEQFF. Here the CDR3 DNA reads TGTGCCAGCAGCTTGGAGGGAATATACAATGAGCAGTTCTTC.